This is a list of T cell receptor beta chains from one sample in a study of shared T cell receptors in the human thymus. Measured with immunoSEQ multiplex PCR; TCRdb has only the in-frame clones, and not every one. This sample has 550,000 to 800,000 clones; approximately 85% occur once, and the top ten carry roughly 0.01%. These sequences were also reported in another study, on human thymus T cells.

Sequenced input: thymocytes. Source of these receptors: a girl in the first two years of life with a congenital heart defect. Each CDR3 is given with its conserved first and last residue. The order of the fields is J gene, D gene, V gene, clone size, CDR3 protein, CDR3 DNA. D genes are given only for firm matches. Not every row has a clone size; where given, it reads once, few, many or a size class.

TRBJ1-6,.,TRBV27,.,CASRGLGGGGNSPLHF,TGTGCCAGCAGGGGGCTGGGGGGGGGAGGGAATTCACCCCTCCACTTT
TRBJ2-7,TRBD2,TRBV14,.,CASSQRGVGGPDNRTTYEQYF,TGTGCCAGCAGCCAGCGGGGGGTTGGTGGCCCCGACAACCGGACTACGTACGAGCAGTACTTC
TRBJ2-7,.,TRBV7-9,few,CASSLERVSTSSYEQYF,TGTGCCAGCAGCTTAGAGAGGGTATCCACAAGCTCCTACGAGCAGTACTTC
TRBJ2-3,TRBD2,TRBV27,.,CASSSRTSGGKYRTDTQYF,TGTGCCAGCAGTTCCCGGACTAGCGGGGGGAAATATAGGACAGATACGCAGTATTTT
TRBJ2-7,TRBD1,TRBV25-1,.,CASRQTTGELEQYF,TGTGCCAGCAGACAAACGACAGGGGAGCTCGAGCAGTACTTC
TRBJ2-2,.,TRBV18,.,CASSPPEVLNTGELFF,TGTGCCAGCTCACCACCGGAGGTATTGAACACCGGGGAGCTGTTTTTT
TRBJ2-5,TRBD2,TRBV5-5,.,CASSTLLAGEWETQYF,TGTGCCAGCAGCACACTACTAGCGGGGGAGTGGGAGACCCAGTACTTC
TRBJ2-1,TRBD2,TRBV11-2,.,CASSRPGLVSSYNEQFF,TGTGCCAGCAGCCGCCCGGGACTAGTAAGCTCCTACAATGAGCAGTTCTTC
TRBJ1-4,TRBD1,TRBV7-2,few,CASSDLLRDRGGNEKLFF,TGTGCCAGCAGCGACCTACTCCGGGACAGGGGGGGTAATGAAAAACTGTTTTTT
TRBJ2-6,.,TRBV6-6,.,CASSYHDRSGANVLTF,TGTGCCAGCAGTTATCATGACAGATCTGGGGCCAACGTCCTGACTTTC
TRBJ1-1,TRBD1,TRBV7-6,.,CASSPAGTGHGTPLNTEAFF,TGTGCCAGCAGCCCGGCGGGGACAGGTCATGGAACGCCATTAAACACTGAAGCTTTCTTT
TRBJ2-7,TRBD1,TRBV14,.,CASSQGVPGTGKYEQYF,TGTGCCAGCAGCCAAGGGGTCCCCGGGACAGGGAAATACGAGCAGTACTTC
TRBJ2-4,.,TRBV4-1,.,CASSYPGSGRAKNIQYF,TGCGCCAGCAGCTACCCAGGTAGTGGCAGGGCCAAAAACATTCAGTACTTC
TRBJ1-6,TRBD1,TRBV4-1,once,CASSQKDLQGPPRPIYNSPLHF,TGCGCCAGCAGCCAAAAGGATCTACAGGGGCCGCCACGGCCAATCTATAATTCACCCCTCCACTTT
TRBJ2-1,.,TRBV28,few,CASSPPPPGVHNEQFF,TGTGCCAGCAGTCCTCCCCCGCCAGGGGTTCACAATGAGCAGTTCTTC
TRBJ1-2,.,TRBV19,.,CASSSSQNYGYTF,TGTGCCAGTAGTTCATCCCAAAACTATGGCTACACCTTC
TRBJ1-2,TRBD1,TRBV11-2,.,CASSFNRGHYGYTF,TGTGCCAGCAGCTTTAACAGGGGGCACTATGGCTACACCTTC
TRBJ1-2,TRBD1,TRBV18,.,CASSPPGRGHLANGYTF,TGTGCCAGCTCACCACCAGGCAGGGGGCATCTCGCTAATGGCTACACCTTC
TRBJ1-1,TRBD1,TRBV4-1,.,CASSPRGTGYTEAFF,TGCGCCAGCAGCCCACGCGGGACAGGGTACACTGAAGCTTTCTTT
TRBJ2-2,.,TRBV5-4,.,CASRRHRAPPGELFF,TGTGCCAGCAGGCGTCACAGGGCCCCCCCCGGGGAGCTGTTTTTT
TRBJ1-1,.,TRBV7-2,few,CASRERQESWVSTEAFF,TGTGCCAGCAGGGAAAGACAGGAATCCTGGGTGAGCACTGAAGCTTTCTTT
TRBJ1-2,.,TRBV18,.,CASSPGQNSHYGYTF,TGTGCCAGCTCACCCGGACAGAACTCGCACTATGGCTACACCTTC
TRBJ1-6,TRBD1,TRBV6-9,few,CASSYSGDRNSPLHF,TGTGCCAGCAGTTATTCGGGGGACAGAAATTCACCCCTCCACTTT
TRBJ1-4,.,TRBV27,.,CASSQDRGEKLFF,TGTGCCAGCAGTCAAGATCGCGGGGAAAAACTGTTTTTT
TRBJ2-3,TRBD1,TRBV5-6,.,CASSTKQGAISDTQYF,TGTGCCAGCAGCACAAAACAGGGGGCGATCTCAGATACGCAGTATTTT
TRBJ1-1,TRBD1,TRBV10-2,once,CASSESKPGTGGENTEAFF,TGCGCCAGCAGTGAGTCTAAGCCCGGGACAGGGGGCGAGAACACTGAAGCTTTCTTT